One and the same sample provided the 17 T cell receptor beta chains below, sequenced in a study of memory CD4+ T cells and cytomegalovirus serostatus. Single viable CD3+CD4+CD8-CD45RO+ cells were sorted as the memory CD4+ T cells. TCRdb keeps only in-frame clones here, not all; method: immunoSEQ multiplex PCR. Among around 88,000 clones listed, 75% to 85% were seen once. Sequencing was performed on memory CD4+ T cells from blood. The receptor set was obtained from an adult in good health and CMV-seropositive.

The chain uses TRBV5-1 and TRBJ1-2; possibly TRBD1 for D (6 bases). The germline V gene encodes CDR1 SGHRS and CDR2 YFSETQ. This CDR3 has 15 residues. V was shortened by 5 bases and J by 2 bases, with 16 bases between the two germline ends. DNA for the CDR3: TGCGCCAGCAGACAGGGCGAGGGGGGAAACTATGGCTACACCTTC. Translating gives CASRQGEGGNYGYTF.

The chain couples TRBV6-5 to TRBJ1-2; TRBD1 matches 9 bases. Per the germline V gene, CDR1 is MNHEY and CDR2 is SVGAGI. There are 15 residues in the CDR3. V shed 4 bases and J 4 bases; nucleotides not matched to a gene: 7. The CDR3 is CASSSSGQGLYGYTF. As DNA, the CDR3 is TGTGCCAGCAGTTCCTCAGGACAGGGGCTCTATGGCTACACCTTC.

CDR3 nucleotide sequence: TGTGCCAGCAGCTTATTGGGGGATCCGGGATCCTACGAGCAGTACTTC. It yields the protein CASSLLGDPGSYEQYF. V usage is TRBV13 and J usage is TRBJ2-7, with D perhaps assigned TRBD1 or TRBD2 (5 bases each). The V and J ends lost 2 bases and 1 base respectively, with 15 bases between them. CDR3 size: 16 residues. Germline V CDR1 and CDR2: PRHDT, FYEKMQ (reference sequence). Drawing the rest from reference TRBV13 and TRBJ2-7, the complete variable domain is AAGVIQSPRHLIKEKRETATLKCYPIPRHDTVYWYQQGPGQDPQFLISFYEKMQSDKGSIPDRFSAQQFSDYHSELNMSSLELGDSALYFCASSLLGDPGSYEQYFGPGTRLTVT.

V usage is TRBV2 and J usage is TRBJ1-3; D is unclear. There are 13 residues in the CDR3. Germline assignment: CDR1 SNHLY and CDR2 FYNNEI. The ends were cut back, 6 bases at V and 2 bases at J, with 8 bases in the middle. CDR3: CASRRGPGNTIYF. The CDR3 nucleotides are TGTGCCAGCAGACGCGGACCTGGAAACACCATATATTTT. Drawing the rest from reference TRBV2 and TRBJ1-3, the complete variable domain is EPEVTQTPSHQVTQMGQEVILRCVPISNHLYFYWYRQILGQKVEFLVSFYNNEISEKSEIFDDQFSVERPDGSNFTLKIRSTKLEDSAMYFCASRRGPGNTIYFGEGSWLTVV.

The chain has TRBV30 and TRBJ1-3; perhaps TRBD1 as D (5 bases). The V gene lost 0 bases and the J gene lost 0 bases, with 9 bases spanning the gap. Germline CDR1 is GTSNPN and CDR2 is SVGIG (reference sequence). The CDR3 extends over 15 amino acids. The CDR3 loop reads CAWSVGGGSGNTIYF. The DNA of the CDR3 is TGTGCCTGGAGTGTGGGGGGAGGCTCTGGAAACACCATATATTTT.

The chain couples TRBV4-1 to TRBJ2-7; TRBD1 is a possible D gene (5 bases). V was clipped by 4 bases and J by 2 bases, with 18 bases between them. This CDR3 region has 16 residues. Germline CDR1 and CDR2: MGHRA and YSYEKL. Here the CDR3 reads CASSRAESAGTYEQYF. CDR3 in DNA: TGCGCCAGCAGCCGTGCGGAATCGGCAGGGACCTACGAGCAGTACTTC.

This rearrangement joins TRBV5-4 to TRBJ2-7, with 10 bases lining up with TRBD1. This CDR3 has 15 residues. With 4 bases clipped from V and 2 bases from J, the junction kept 6 bases outside the gene matches. CDR1 and CDR2 (germline): SGHNT, YYREEE (reference sequence). The CDR3 sequence is CASSMRTGGTYEQYF. In DNA, the CDR3 is TGTGCCAGCAGCATGCGGACAGGGGGAACCTACGAGCAGTACTTC.

The chain couples TRBV6-5 to TRBJ2-3; D might be TRBD2 (5 bases). The CDR3 has 14 residues. With 6 bases removed from V and 4 bases from J, the gap between germline ends came to 14 bases. CDR1 and CDR2 from the germline V gene are MNHEY and SVGAGI. The CDR3 coding sequence is TGTGCCAGCAGCATCGCTAGCCCCCCAGATACGCAGTATTTT. It yields the protein CASSIASPPDTQYF.

The V and J genes are TRBV2 and TRBJ2-5; D is undetermined. V lost 8 bases and J 2 bases, leaving 12 bases between the germline ends. The CDR3 consists of 13 residues. Per the germline V gene, CDR1 is SNHLY and CDR2 is FYNNEI. CDR3 amino acids: CASLVDRQETQYF. In nucleotides, the CDR3 is TGTGCCAGCTTAGTGGATAGACAAGAGACCCAGTACTTC.

This rearrangement joins TRBV7-9 to TRBJ2-2, with no clear D. Germline V gives CDR1 SEHNR, CDR2 FQNEAQ (reference sequence). The CDR3 totals 10 residues. V shed 8 bases and J shed 3 bases, with 1 base lying between them. The CDR3 spells CASYTGELFF. CDR3 nucleotide sequence: TGTGCCAGCTACACCGGGGAGCTGTTTTTT.

The chain uses TRBV7-9 and TRBJ2-1; 13 bases align to TRBD2. Per germline, CDR1 SEHNR and CDR2 FQNEAQ (reference sequence). V shed 6 bases and J 7 bases; nucleotides not matched to a gene: 9. This CDR3 spans 16 amino acids. The CDR3 DNA follows: TGTGCCAGCAGTCTAACGGGGACTAGCGGGATAAATGAGCAGTTCTTC. Its translation is CASSLTGTSGINEQFF.

The rearrangement joins TRBV6-1 to TRBJ2-1, with no clear D. Per germline, CDR1 MNHNS and CDR2 SASEGT. This CDR3 region has 14 residues. V gave up 4 bases and J gave up 0 bases, with 7 bases separating them. As DNA, the CDR3 is TGTGCCAGCAGTGGCCCGGTCTCCTACAATGAGCAGTTCTTC. It encodes CASSGPVSYNEQFF.

J is TRBJ2-5 and V is TRBV7-2, with D maybe TRBD2 (6 bases). This CDR3 region has 15 residues. V was trimmed by 1 base and J by 1 base, leaving 10 bases between them. Germline CDR1 reads SGHTA; CDR2 reads FQGNSA. The CDR3 DNA is TGTGCCAGCAGCTTAGGGGGGACTTTCCAAGAGACCCAGTACTTC. It codes for CASSLGGTFQETQYF.

In regard to this clone: The junction does not match germline at one end; this may be a read error. The J gene is TRBJ2-5, the V gene TRBV27; D is perhaps TRBD1 or TRBD2 (5 bases each). This CDR3 region has 14 residues. Germline V gives CDR1 MNHEY, CDR2 SMNVEV (reference sequence). Here the CDR3 reads CASSLRFFRGRGDF. The CDR3, as DNA: TGTGCCAGCAGTTTAAGATTTTTTAGGGGACGAGGGGACTTC.

The CDR3 DNA follows: TGCGCCAGCAGGCCATCGGGACCCGACAATGAGCAGTTCTTC. Protein sequence: CASRPSGPDNEQFF. This chain uses TRBV5-1 with TRBJ2-1; either TRBD1 or TRBD2 may fit D (5 bases each). This CDR3 comprises 14 residues. V lost 5 bases and J lost 5, with 14 bases in between. CDR1 and CDR2 from the germline V gene are SGHRS and YFSETQ.

This sequence joins TRBV11-2 and TRBJ1-2, with no clear D. The CDR3 contains 12 residues. V was clipped by 5 bases and J by 2 bases, with 6 bases between them. The germline V gene has CDR1 SGHAT and CDR2 FQNNGV. The CDR3 nucleotides are TGTGCCAGCAGCAGAGAGAACTATGGCTACACCTTC. It codes for CASSRENYGYTF.

The chain is built from TRBV9 and TRBJ1-1; 10 bases match TRBD1. CDR3 length: 15 residues. In germline, CDR1 is SGDLS, CDR2 YYNGEE. J was trimmed by 8 bases and V by 0 bases; bases with no gene match: 7. CDR3 bases: TGTGCCAGCAGCGTAGTGGGGACAGGGGATGTCGAAGCTTTCTTT. As protein: CASSVVGTGDVEAFF.